What follows are 16 T cell receptor beta chains derived from one specimen sequenced in a study of vaccination and CD4 T cells after COVID-19. With the Oncomine TCR Beta short-read assay, DNA from cultured CD4+ T cells was sequenced. TCRdb used MiXCR to reprocess the PCR reads, holding one entry per CDR3 protein. The sample includes about 22,000 distinct CDR3 sequences, 45% to 50% of them seen just once. The treatment: approximately nine-day PBMC culture with coronavirus spike peptide pools or control peptides (ViraFEST assay). No antigens are known for them. The sample taken for sequencing was CD4+ T cells from blood, cultured in vitro. All receptors come from a human donor who had recovered from COVID-19.

V and J are TRBV11-2 and TRBJ2-5, with D perhaps TRBD1 or TRBD2 (6 bases each). This CDR3 is built from 16 residues. Trimming took 3 bases from V and 5 from J, leaving 19 bases between them. Germline V lookup: CDR1 SGHAT, CDR2 FQNNGV. This chain's CDR3 is CASSFAARRGLETQYF. CDR3 DNA sequence: TGTGCCAGCAGCTTCGCCGCCAGGAGGGGGTTGGAGACCCAGTACTTC.

V and J are TRBV5-4 and TRBJ2-3; TRBD1 agrees at 8 bases. This CDR3 contains 14 residues. The V and J ends lost 4 bases and 5 bases, in that order; junction bases with no gene match: 6. Germline-derived CDR1 and CDR2 are SGHNT and YYREEE (reference sequence). The CDR3 region has the DNA TGTGCCAGCAGCGCCAACAGGGGGGAAGATACGCAGTATTTT. Translated, it gives CASSANRGEDTQYF.

This clonotype was detected only a few times. The V gene is TRBV19, the J gene TRBJ2-2; TRBD2 might be the D (7 bases). V lost 3 bases and J 5 bases, leaving 13 bases between the germline ends. The CDR3 sequence is 15 residues long. Germline CDR1 is LNHDA and CDR2 is SQIVND (reference sequence). CDR3 sequence: CASSISRGGTGELFF. The CDR3 coding sequence is TGTGCCAGTAGTATTTCCAGGGGAGGGACCGGGGAGCTGTTTTTT. The full variable domain, with the rest looked up from reference TRBV19 and TRBJ2-2, is DGGITQSPKYLFRKEGQNVTLSCEQNLNHDAMYWYRQDPGQGLRLIYYSQIVNDFQKGDIAEGYSVSREKKESFPLTVTSAQKNPTAFYLCASSISRGGTGELFFGEGSRLTVL.

This clonotype was observed a single time. The rearrangement links TRBV19 to TRBJ2-2, with TRBD2 identical over 12 bases. Germline values: CDR1 LNHDA, CDR2 SQIVND (reference sequence). Losses at the gene ends were 10 bases for V and 5 bases for J; bases not matched to a gene: 11. The CDR3 extends over 16 amino acids. CDR3: CATSGLAGSETGELFF. As DNA, the CDR3 is TGTGCCACTTCGGGACTAGCGGGCTCGGAAACCGGGGAGCTGTTTTTT.

V gene TRBV6-5 combines with J gene TRBJ1-2; D remains ambiguous. The V and J ends lost 0 bases and 7 bases respectively, with 15 bases between them. This CDR3 has 15 amino acids. Germline V lookup: CDR1 MNHEY, CDR2 SVGAGI. The DNA of the CDR3 is TGTGCCAGCAGTTACTCGATCACACGGAGTTCTGGCTACACCTTC. It translates to CASSYSITRSSGYTF.

The chain uses TRBV5-1 and TRBJ1-6, with 8 bases identical to TRBD1. The CDR3 has 17 amino acids. J was trimmed by 5 bases and V by 1 base; bases with no gene match: 8. Germline V gene sequence: CDR1 SGHRS, CDR2 YFSETQ. The CDR3 loop is CASSLRWPGQDNSPLHF. In nucleotides, the CDR3 is TGCGCCAGCAGCTTGAGGTGGCCGGGACAGGATAATTCACCCCTCCACTTT.

The chain combines TRBV25-1 with TRBJ2-5, with 10 bases that match TRBD2. V was clipped by 3 bases and J by 4 bases; unmatched bases: 8. Looked up from germline, CDR1 is MGHDK and CDR2 is SYGVNS. The CDR3 length is 16 residues. The CDR3 region has the DNA TGTGCCAGCAGTGATAGGGCTAGCGGGAGATCAGAGACCCAGTACTTC. It translates to CASSDRASGRSETQYF. The entire variable domain, with the rest obtained from reference TRBV25-1 and TRBJ2-5, is as follows: EADIYQTPRYLVIGTGKKITLECSQTMGHDKMYWYQQDPGMELHLIHYSYGVNSTEKGDLSSESTVSRIRTEHFPLTLESARPSHTSQYLCASSDRASGRSETQYFGPGTRLLVL.

The chain is built from TRBV6-2 or TRBV6-3 and TRBJ1-1; TRBD1 might be the D (6 bases). CDR1 is MNHEY and CDR2 is SVGEGT in the germline V gene. CDR3 size: 13 residues. Trimming took 5 bases from V and 5 from J, leaving 12 bases between them. The CDR3 bases are TGTGCCAGCAGTCGTCTTACAGGGACTGAAGCTTTCTTT. It translates to CASSRLTGTEAFF.

The rearrangement joins TRBV3-1 to TRBJ1-5, with TRBD1 matching over 8 bases. The CDR3 runs to 17 residues. Trimming at V came to 0 bases and at J to 4 bases, leaving 8 bases not matched to a gene. Germline V lookup: CDR1 LGHDT, CDR2 YNNKEL (reference sequence). The CDR3 here is CASSQDGRTGRNQPQHF. Here the CDR3 DNA reads TGTGCCAGCAGCCAAGATGGTAGGACAGGGAGGAATCAGCCCCAGCATTTT.

This chain links TRBV27 with TRBJ2-4; 8 positions match TRBD1. CDR3 length: 14 amino acids. CDR1 MNHEY and CDR2 SMNVEV come from the germline V gene (reference sequence). V was clipped by 2 bases and J by 11 bases; unmatched bases: 8. Here the CDR3 reads CASSLAVQGAFQYF. The CDR3 DNA sequence: TGTGCCAGCAGTTTAGCAGTCCAGGGGGCTTTTCAGTACTTC.

The V call is TRBV11-1, the J call TRBJ2-7; 11 bases line up with TRBD1. Germline CDR1 is SGHAT and CDR2 is FQDESV (reference sequence). The trim removed 3 bases at V and 4 bases at J, leaving 5 bases unmatched. The CDR3 runs to 15 residues. CDR3 coding DNA: TGTGCCAGCAGCTTTCTCGGACAGGGGGCTTACGAGCAGTACTTC. It encodes CASSFLGQGAYEQYF.

This chain joins TRBV24-1 and TRBJ2-3; TRBD1 matches 9 bases. CDR1 and CDR2 (germline): KGHDR, SFDVKD. V lost 4 bases to trimming and J lost 2 bases; unmatched junction nucleotides: 6. The CDR3 has 16 amino acids. Written as DNA, the CDR3 is TGTGCCACCAGTGACCTCCGGACAGGGGACACAGATACGCAGTATTTT. Protein: CATSDLRTGDTDTQYF.

This clonotype has a handful of counts. The chain links TRBV28 to TRBJ1-3; D gene unclear. The CDR3 has 14 residues. Trimming removed 2 bases at V and 0 bases at J, with 5 bases between. Germline-derived CDR1 and CDR2 are MDHEN and SYDVKM. CDR3: CASSLTTSGNTIYF. The CDR3 DNA reads as TGTGCCAGCAGTTTAACAACCTCTGGAAACACCATATATTTT.

This clonotype was seen just once. The V and J genes are TRBV10-3 and TRBJ2-7; TRBD2 matches 12 bases. CDR1 is ENHRY, CDR2 SYGVKD, per germline. Losses at the gene ends were 6 bases for V and 4 bases for J; bases not matched to a gene: 13. This CDR3 is built from 17 residues. This chain's CDR3 is CAIRTQAPGLAGYEQYF. CDR3 nucleotide sequence: TGTGCCATCAGGACCCAGGCCCCGGGACTAGCGGGTTACGAGCAGTACTTC.

The chain links TRBV14 to TRBJ1-2; no clear D. V was pared by 0 bases and J by 4 bases, with 18 bases between. The germline CDR1 and CDR2 sequences are SGHDN and FVKESK. This CDR3 spans 17 amino acids. The CDR3 DNA is TGTGCCAGCAGCCAAGAAGTACGTCCGCGGGATGGCTATGGCTACACCTTC. Translated: CASSQEVRPRDGYGYTF.

The rearrangement uses TRBV29-1 and TRBJ1-2; 8 positions match TRBD1. Trimming at V came to 4 bases and at J to 9 bases, leaving 7 bases not matched to a gene. The germline V gene encodes CDR1 SQVTM and CDR2 ANQGSEA. The CDR3 covers 12 residues. The CDR3 bases are TGCAGCGTTGCAGGGGGCGCTAGTAGCTACACCTTC. Its translation: CSVAGGASSYTF.